This TCR beta chain is from a study of metastatic and nonmetastatic thyroid tumors. Study details: Repertoires of blood and of tissue (tumor or nodule) from malignant and benign thyroid patients were compared. Regarding the study as a whole: Benign nodules reportedly had significantly lower TCR beta diversity than malignant thyroid tumors in blood and tumor.

TCRdb reprocessed the PCR reads using MiXCR. The sample has approximately 7,600 clones; around 38% are singletons. Each patient went into thyroid surgery without having received any treatment. CDR3 length equals 16 residues. The germline V gene encodes CDR1 SGDLS and CDR2 YYNGEE. Trimming shortened V by 1 base and J by 3 bases, and 15 bases separated the two germline ends. Concerning this clone: Its antigen remains unidentified.

V is TRBV9 and J is TRBJ2-3, with D maybe TRBD2 (6 bases). The TCR comes from a female donor with papillary thyroid cancer or a benign thyroid nodule (not recorded which). Some clones in this sample may be carry-over from other donors' samples. The sequencing sample was made of tumor tissue. CDR3 DNA: TGTGCCAGCAGCGTATACGGGGGAGAGGGAACAGATACGCAGTATTTT. Protein sequence: CASSVYGGEGTDTQYF.